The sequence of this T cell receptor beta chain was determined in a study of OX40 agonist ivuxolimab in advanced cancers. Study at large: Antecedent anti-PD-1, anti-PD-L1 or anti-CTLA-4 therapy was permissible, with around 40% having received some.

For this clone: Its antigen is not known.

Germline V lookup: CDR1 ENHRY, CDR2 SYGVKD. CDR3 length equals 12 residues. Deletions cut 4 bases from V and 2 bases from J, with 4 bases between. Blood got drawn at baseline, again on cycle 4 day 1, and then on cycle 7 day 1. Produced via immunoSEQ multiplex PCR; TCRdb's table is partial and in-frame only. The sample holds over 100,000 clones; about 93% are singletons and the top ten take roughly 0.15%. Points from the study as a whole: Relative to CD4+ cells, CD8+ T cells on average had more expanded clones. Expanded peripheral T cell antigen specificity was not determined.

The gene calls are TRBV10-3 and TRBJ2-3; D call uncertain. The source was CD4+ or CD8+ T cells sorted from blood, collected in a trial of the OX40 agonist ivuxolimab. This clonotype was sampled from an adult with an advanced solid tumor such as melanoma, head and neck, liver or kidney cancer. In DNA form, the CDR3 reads TGTGCCATCAGTGTGAACACAGATACGCAGTATTTT. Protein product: CAISVNTDTQYF.